This T cell receptor (beta chain) is drawn from a study of PD-1 blockade in classical Hodgkin lymphoma. Regarding the study as a whole: Newly diagnosed patients were said to have less baseline TCR diversity than healthy donors did.

This CDR3 has 15 residues. V dropped 5 bases and J dropped 2; count of bases not matched to a gene: 5. Germline CDR1 is LGHNA and CDR2 is YNFKEQ. Sequencing used immunoSEQ multiplex PCR; TCRdb keeps in-frame clones, though not all of them. The table has approximately 17,000 clones, roughly 90% seen once. The time point here: newly diagnosed, previously untreated cHL patient sample. The authors compared against newly diagnosed, untreated classical Hodgkin lymphoma PBMCs. A note on this clone: No antigen is known for it.

Sequences were obtained from peripheral blood mononuclear cells (PBMCs). The clonotype was recovered from a human donor with classical Hodgkin lymphoma. The V and J genes are TRBV4-2 and TRBJ2-3, with TRBD1 matching 9 bases. This chain's CDR3 is CASSLGQGHTDTQYF. Here the CDR3 DNA reads TGTGCCAGCAGCTTAGGACAGGGGCACACAGATACGCAGTATTTT.